What follows describes a single TCR beta chain. Its antigen remains unknown. A read error may produce the germline difference seen at one junction end. These data are taken from a study of tumor-infiltrating lymphocytes in primary liver carcinoma. Overall study context: Samples yielded about 3.5 to 7.5 million productive TCRbeta reads, similar across tissue types. The study's findings and limits: Merely some 8-24% of top clones spanned all five tumor regions.

The CDR3 is 15 residues long. Looked up from germline, CDR1 is SGHNT and CDR2 is YENEEA. Each 20-30 mg portion of unsorted bulk tissue served as the source for co-extraction of RNA and DNA. Primary liver carcinoma, confirmed by histopathology, was surgically resected. Total RNA (approximately 450 ng) served as template for TCR beta cDNA synthesis primed by a constant-region primer. A slightly modified ARM-PCR protocol with three nested multiplex PCR rounds produced these TCR beta libraries. Forward primers for TRBV1-TRBV30 and a C-beta reverse primer served the first two PCR rounds, at roughly 10 cycles each. TCRdb processed the multiplex PCR reads anew with MiXCR; each CDR3 protein has one entry. Here the sample spans 50,000 or so distinct CDR3 sequences, 60% to 80% being singletons.

This sequence was found in a man aged 35 to 55 with primary liver carcinoma and hepatitis B virus infection. Sequenced material: liver tumor tissue from sampling region 5. The subset here: tumor region T5, tumor centre. J is TRBJ2-3 and V is TRBV11-3; 10 nucleotides agree with TRBD2. This CDR3 reads CASSLSGRQTGTQYF. The CDR3 coding sequence is TGTGCCAGCAGCCTTAGCGGGAGGCAGACAGGTACGCAGTATTTT.